This TCR beta chain comes out of a study of blood T cells in healthy people across ages. Then a second PCR, running about 7 to 11 cycles, was carried out with a sample-barcoded 5' primer and a J-beta primer mix. TCRdb redid the calling of the 5' RACE reads with MiXCR, one entry per CDR3 protein. The sample consists of roughly 800,000 distinct CDR3 sequences, 20% to 30% of them appearing once. Concerning this clonotype: What it binds is unknown.

The CDR3 sequence is 16 residues long. In germline, CDR1 is KGHSH, CDR2 LQKENI. Trimming removed 3 bases at V and 2 bases at J, with 14 bases between. Donors were healthy Caucasian individuals from Russia aged about 6 to 100. Total RNA, at least 5 micrograms per sample, came from PBMCs. General study points: Long-lived donors exceeded aged donors in naive CD4+ cells and diversity.

In addition, the sample was reused for a study of T cells of mothers and their children. That paper states: For each mother, over 10 million TCR beta CDR3 reads were obtained, and for each child, a few million.

Source material: blood. This TCR came from a boy younger than 18 in good health. The chain links TRBV18 to TRBJ1-5, with no clear D. CDR3 coding DNA: TGTGCCAGCTCACCCAATGAGGGTGCTGGCAATCAGCCCCAGCATTTT. Its protein product is CASSPNEGAGNQPQHF.